This TCR beta chain was observed in a study of metastatic and nonmetastatic thyroid tumors. Study background: Malignant and benign thyroid patients had repertoires compared in peripheral blood and tumor or nodule tissue.

TCRdb re-analyzed the PCR reads using MiXCR. Found here are tens of thousands of clones, approximately 20% of them singletons; the top ten hold under 4%. The entire patient cohort was treatment-naive prior to thyroid surgery. This clone was counted ten times or more. Per germline, CDR1 KGHSH and CDR2 LQKENI. The CDR3 is made up of 13 amino acids. With 2 bases removed from V and 3 bases from J, the gap between germline ends came to 5 bases. V usage is TRBV18 and J usage is TRBJ2-1; no clear D gene. The TCR originated in a male donor with papillary thyroid cancer or a benign thyroid nodule (not recorded which). Some clones in this sample may be carry-over from other donors' samples. Material: blood. This CDR3 reads CASSPVVYNEQFF. CDR3 bases: TGTGCCAGCTCACCAGTAGTCTACAATGAGCAGTTCTTC.